This TCR beta chain was identified during a study of cytomegalovirus exposure and HLA in healthy donors. Regarding the study as a whole: Earlier analysis found most TCR beta V segments productive about 90% or about 30% of the time.

This CDR3 spans 14 amino acids. Trimming shortened V by 1 base and J by 3 bases, and 7 bases separated the two germline ends. Germline CDR1 SEHNR, CDR2 FQNEAQ (reference sequence). A note on this clone: The antigen is not known.

A multiplex PCR was run with 60 Vbeta primers and 13 Jbeta primers. Data came from immunoSEQ multiplex PCR; TCRdb stores just in-frame clones and leaves some out. The sample carries some 140,000 clones, around 70% recorded once. Sequencing was performed on PBMCs. The receptor was derived from a man in his thirties or forties in good health and CMV-seronegative. The rearrangement uses TRBV7-9 and TRBJ1-5; D remains unclear. The CDR3 loop reads CASSLDGYNQPQHF. CDR3 DNA: TGTGCCAGCAGCTTAGACGGGTACAATCAGCCCCAGCATTTT.